This T cell receptor beta chain appears in the sequencing data of a study of blood T cell repertoires in COVID-19. Study information: Sample material is recorded as cDNA or gDNA derived from T cells, B-cell-depleted T cells, or PBMCs.

In germline, CDR1 is LNHNV, CDR2 YYDKDF (reference sequence). This CDR3 is built from 15 residues. The junction had 2 bases not matched to a gene; V was cut back by 0 bases and J by 0 bases. The protocol was immunoSEQ multiplex PCR, while the TCRdb copy is restricted to in-frame clones and leaves out a portion. The sample holds about 140,000 clones, approximately 87% seen once. This TCR was recovered from a woman aged 40 to 50 with acute or convalescent COVID-19. Material for sequencing was peripheral blood. The chain joins TRBV15 to TRBJ2-7, with 7 bases fitting TRBD2. In DNA, the CDR3 is TGTGCCACCAGCAGAGACGGGGGGTACTCCTACGAGCAGTACTTC. As protein: CATSRDGGYSYEQYF.